The rows below give T cell receptor beta chains drawn from one sample of a study of CD8 T cells in ankylosing spondylitis. TCRdb called the 5' RACE reads again in MiXCR, with one record for every CDR3 protein. The sample holds fewer than 200,000 distinct CDR3 sequences, approximately 9% seen once. The sequencing input was blood, either unsorted or a sorted T cell fraction (not recorded which). Receptors originate from a female donor with ankylosing spondylitis or in good health (not recorded which). CDR3s include the opening cysteine and the closing phenylalanine or tryptophan. D genes are given only for firm matches. The listing skips clone size in some rows; elsewhere it reads once, few, many or a size class.

J gene | D gene | clone size | V gene | CDR3 DNA | CDR3 protein
TRBJ2-1 | TRBD2 | many | TRBV7-3 | TGTGCCAGCAGCGAACTAGCGGGACCTTACAATGAGCAGTTCTTC | CASSELAGPYNEQFF
TRBJ2-7 | TRBD2 | many | TRBV5-6 | TGTGCCAGCAGCTTTTCTAGCGGGAGTTACGAGCAGTACTTC | CASSFSSGSYEQYF
TRBJ2-7 | NA | many | TRBV6-5 | TGTGCCAGCAGTTACTCCGAAGAGCAGTACTTC | CASSYSEEQYF
TRBJ1-4 | NA | many | TRBV29-1 | TGCAGCGTTGACGGGGAGGAAAAACTGTTTTTT | CSVDGEEKLFF
TRBJ2-1 | NA | few | TRBV12-3/TRBV12-4 | TGTGCCAGCAGTTCCTATGGGGACCACGAGCAGTTCTTC | CASSSYGDHEQFF
TRBJ1-5 | NA | few | TRBV5-5 | TGTGCCAGCAGCTCCCGAACGGCGGGGCAGCCCCAGCATTTT | CASSSRTAGQPQHF
TRBJ2-5 | TRBD1 | NA | TRBV4-3 | TGCGCCAGCAGCCAAGGAACAGGGGGCTTAGAGACCCAGTACTTC | CASSQGTGGLETQYF
TRBJ2-1 | NA | few | TRBV20-1 | TGCAGTGCTAGAGTGGGTGAGCAGTTCTTC | CSARVGEQFF
TRBJ2-7 | NA | NA | TRBV5-1 | TGCGCCAGCAGCCCCCCTAGTGTGACCTACTCCTACGAGCAGTACTTC | CASSPPSVTYSYEQYF
TRBJ1-1 | NA | many | TRBV11-2 | TGTGCCAGCAGCTTAGCGGGAGGGGGGCGAACTGAAGCTTTCTTT | CASSLAGGGRTEAFF
TRBJ1-1 | NA | few | TRBV4-3 | TGCGCCAGCAGCCAAGATCTCGCCGCGGGCACTGAAGCTTTCTTT | CASSQDLAAGTEAFF
TRBJ2-7 | NA | NA | TRBV2 | TGTGCCAGCAGTGCCTATAACGTGGCCTACGAGCAGTACTTC | CASSAYNVAYEQYF
TRBJ1-1 | NA | many | TRBV5-6 | TGTGCCAGCAGCCCCAAATGGGTGGACACTGAAGCTTTCTTT | CASSPKWVDTEAFF
TRBJ2-1 | TRBD2 | NA | TRBV27 | TGTGCCACCAAGACTAGCGGGAACTACAATGAGCAGTTCTTC | CATKTSGNYNEQFF
TRBJ2-1 | NA | NA | TRBV20-1 | TGCAGTGCTAGAGATCTAGCAGAGGAGATGGACAATGAGCAGTTCTTC | CSARDLAEEMDNEQFF
TRBJ2-3 | NA | NA | TRBV6-1 | TGTGCCAGCAGTGAGGAAAAGTCAGCCTACACAGATACGCAGTATTTT | CASSEEKSAYTDTQYF
TRBJ1-5 | NA | few | TRBV19 | TGTGCCAGTAGTATAGGGGAGTGGGGGGATCAGCCCCAGCATTTT | CASSIGEWGDQPQHF
TRBJ2-7 | NA | NA | TRBV3-1 | TGTGCCAGCAGCCAAGAGTGGGAGCAGTACTTC | CASSQEWEQYF
TRBJ2-1 | NA | many | TRBV12-3/TRBV12-4 | TGTGCCAGCAGTTTGGAGGGGGGTAGCGATGAGCAGTTCTTC | CASSLEGGSDEQFF
TRBJ2-7 | TRBD2 | NA | TRBV13 | TGTGCCACCACTGATAGCGGGAGTTCCGAGCAGTACTTC | CATTDSGSSEQYF
TRBJ2-1 | TRBD2 | NA | TRBV6-2/TRBV6-3 | TGTGCCAGCAGTTACGGGTCGGGACTAGCGTTTATCGATGAGCAGTTCTTC | CASSYGSGLAFIDEQFF
TRBJ2-7 | NA | NA | TRBV6-5 | TGTGCCAGCAGTTATCTTAGGGGCACCTACGAGCAGTACTTC | CASSYLRGTYEQYF
TRBJ2-7 | TRBD1 | NA | TRBV7-9 | TGTGCCAGCAGCCCTCGCGGGGACAGGGTCTACGAGCAGTACTTC | CASSPRGDRVYEQYF
TRBJ2-1 | TRBD2 | many | TRBV29-1 | TGCAGCGCAACCTATTGGACTAGCGGTAACAATGAGCAGTTCTTC | CSATYWTSGNNEQFF
TRBJ1-4 | TRBD1 | few | TRBV7-9 | TGTGCCAGCAGCCCCCCGGGACAGGGCTCAACTAATGAAAAACTGTTTTTT | CASSPPGQGSTNEKLFF
TRBJ2-1 | NA | few | TRBV27 | TGTGCCAGCAATCAGGACGGTGCTTCCTACAATGAGCAGTTCTTC | CASNQDGASYNEQFF
TRBJ2-6 | NA | few | TRBV15 | TGTGCCACCAGCAGAGGAGGGGGGACCTTCTCTGGGGCCAACGTCCTGACTTTC | CATSRGGGTFSGANVLTF